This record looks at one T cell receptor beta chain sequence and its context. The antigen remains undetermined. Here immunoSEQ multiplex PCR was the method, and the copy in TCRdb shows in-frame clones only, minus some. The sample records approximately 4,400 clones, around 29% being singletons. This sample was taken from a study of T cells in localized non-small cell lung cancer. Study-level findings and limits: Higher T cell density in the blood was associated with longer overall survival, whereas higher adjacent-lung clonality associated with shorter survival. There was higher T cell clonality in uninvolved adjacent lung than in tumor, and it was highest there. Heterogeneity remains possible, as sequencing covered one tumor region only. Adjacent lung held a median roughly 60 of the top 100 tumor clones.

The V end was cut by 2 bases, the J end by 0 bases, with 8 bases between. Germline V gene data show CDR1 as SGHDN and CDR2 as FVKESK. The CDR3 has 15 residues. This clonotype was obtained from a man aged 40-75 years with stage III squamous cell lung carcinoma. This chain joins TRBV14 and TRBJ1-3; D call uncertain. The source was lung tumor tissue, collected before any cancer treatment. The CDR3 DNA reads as TGTGCCAGCAGCCAACCTGGTCTCTCTGGAAACACCATATATTTT. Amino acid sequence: CASSQPGLSGNTIYF.